This T cell receptor beta chain was sequenced in a study of a mutant IDH1 vaccine in newly diagnosed glioma. Findings and caveats of the study: Altogether, approximately 93% of patients exhibited vaccine-induced immune responses.

Time point reported: week 5, during vaccination. A 20-mer mutant IDH1 peptide at 300 ug was injected subcutaneously with topical imiquimod. Comments on this clone: What it binds is unknown.

Clones were sequenced by immunoSEQ multiplex PCR, and TCRdb holds only the in-frame ones, with some missing. In the table there are around 51,000 clones, around 78% of which are singletons. Trimming removed 5 bases from V and 4 bases from J; junction bases left unmatched: 7. The CDR3 has 14 residues. The V gene's germline CDR1 is SGHNT and CDR2 YYREEE (reference sequence). This material consisted of PBMCs, taken from a glioma patient whose treatment included an IDH1 peptide vaccine. The chain recombines TRBV5-4 with TRBJ2-3, with 7 bases matching TRBD2. The TCR was taken from a woman aged 40 to 55 with glioma. The CDR3 sequence is CASRGRGFADTQYF. The CDR3 nucleotides are TGTGCCAGCAGGGGGCGGGGGTTCGCAGATACGCAGTATTTT.